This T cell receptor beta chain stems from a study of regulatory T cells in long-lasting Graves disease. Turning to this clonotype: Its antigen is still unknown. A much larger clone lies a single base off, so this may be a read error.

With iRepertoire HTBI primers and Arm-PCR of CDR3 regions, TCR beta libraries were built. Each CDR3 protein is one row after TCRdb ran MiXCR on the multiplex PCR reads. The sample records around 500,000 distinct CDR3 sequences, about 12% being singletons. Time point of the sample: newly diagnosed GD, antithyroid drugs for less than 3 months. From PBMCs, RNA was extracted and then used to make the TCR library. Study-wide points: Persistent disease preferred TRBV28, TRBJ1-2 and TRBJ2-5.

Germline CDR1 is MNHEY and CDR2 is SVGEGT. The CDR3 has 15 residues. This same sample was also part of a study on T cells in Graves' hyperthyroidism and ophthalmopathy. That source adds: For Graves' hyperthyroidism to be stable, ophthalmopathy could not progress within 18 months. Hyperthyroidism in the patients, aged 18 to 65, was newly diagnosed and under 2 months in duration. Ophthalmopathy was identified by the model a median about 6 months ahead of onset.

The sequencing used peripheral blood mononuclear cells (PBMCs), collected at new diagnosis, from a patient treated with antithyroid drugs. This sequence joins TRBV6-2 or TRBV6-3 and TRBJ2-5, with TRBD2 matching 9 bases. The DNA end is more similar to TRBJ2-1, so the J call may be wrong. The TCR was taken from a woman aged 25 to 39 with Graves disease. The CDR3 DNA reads TGTGCCAGCAGTGATAGGCTAGCGGGACCCAATGAGCAGTTCTTC. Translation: CASSDRLAGPNEQFF.